The present TCR beta chain was sequenced within a study of blood T cell repertoires in COVID-19. The data were produced by immunoSEQ multiplex PCR, yet TCRdb's version contains in-frame clones alone and is incomplete. This table has about 380,000 clones, around 89% appearing once. The germline V gene encodes CDR1 SQVTM and CDR2 ANQGSEA. With 3 bases clipped from V and 3 bases from J, the junction kept 4 bases outside the gene matches. The CDR3 totals 14 residues. The receptor's source is a man younger than 30 with active or convalescent COVID-19. The chain couples TRBV29-1 to TRBJ2-4, with TRBD1 identical over 8 bases. Sequencing was done on a sample of peripheral blood. CDR3 sequence reads: CSVEDRDVKNIQYF. DNA of the CDR3: TGCAGCGTTGAGGACAGGGACGTCAAAAACATTCAGTACTTC.